The sequence of this T cell receptor (beta chain) was determined in a study of T cell repertoires in cytomegalovirus infection (dated by TCRdb to about 2019). About the full investigation: The HLA type of each donor mattered for the analysis, because public TCR beta signatures pointed to carriage of CMV infection along with the matching HLA type. General findings and caveats noted by the study authors: The ex vivo response was dominated by HLA-C-restricted CMV-specific TCR beta clonotypes, which also provided the single most frequent clonotype in two of eight donors. Carriers of CMV infection plus the relevant HLA type were discriminated by the cumulative frequency of public TCR beta family members in the study cohort and in an independent roughly 350-donor cohort.

With respect to this clonotype: There is no known antigen for this receptor. Within one base of it there is no much larger clone, and no base qualities were kept.

Sequencing was performed on an Illumina HiSeq 1500. The public reads were reprocessed in TCRdb via fastp at Q25 and MiXCR, keeping in-frame beta chains. All rows with the same CDR3 protein become a single entry with the most common DNA and genes. The sample includes nearly 650,000 distinct CDR3 sequences, with roughly a quarter observed a single time. The ten largest clones capture less than 9.5% of the sample. Including the terminal cysteine and phenylalanine, the CDR3 comprises 16 residues. Only the CDR3 DNA is retained, 48 bases long and in frame from the first base. The junction carries 20 bases between V and J, which are trimmed by 5 bases and 4 bases respectively. The germline V gene yields SGHVS for CDR1 and FNYEAQ for CDR2.

The sequence was collected from a human donor in good health (CMV status not recorded). Some clones in this sample may be carry-over from other donors' samples. The chain is encoded by TRBV7-6 joined to TRBJ1-1; matching of 6 bases hints at TRBD1 as the D gene. The sample was CD8+ T cells from PBMCs. The CDR3 protein: CASSRGTPGRGTEAFF. The sequenced DNA is TGTGCCAGCAGCCGCGGGACTCCAGGCAGGGGCACTGAAGCTTTCTTT.